These 7 T cell receptor beta chains originate from one sample sequenced in a study of T cell responses to AZD1222 COVID-19 vaccine. Profiled with immunoSEQ multiplex PCR; TCRdb holds only in-frame clones, not every one. The sample has about 120,000 clones, about 80% seen once. Material: peripheral blood, obtained on day 0 of AZD1222 vaccination. The origin of the receptors is an adult in good health.

The CDR3 DNA sequence: TGCAGCGTTGGGACAGGGTTTAATCAGCCCCAGCATTTT. As protein: CSVGTGFNQPQHF. The V call is TRBV29-1, the J call TRBJ1-5, with 8 bases matching TRBD1. V lost 4 bases, J lost 4 bases, and 3 bases stayed unmatched. The CDR3 consists of 13 residues. Germline loops: CDR1 SQVTM, CDR2 ANQGSEA.

This chain connects TRBV6-2 or TRBV6-3 to TRBJ2-1; D is unclear. The germline CDR1 and CDR2 sequences are MNHEY and SVGEGT. V dropped 2 bases and J dropped 5 bases, with 19 bases sitting between them. The CDR3 length is 17 residues. The CDR3 loop is CASSYPRPLAEDNEQFF. CDR3 in DNA: TGTGCCAGCAGTTACCCGAGACCCCTCGCCGAGGACAATGAGCAGTTCTTC.

V gene TRBV6-5 combines with J gene TRBJ1-5, with unresolved D. This CDR3 contains 13 residues. The germline V gene encodes CDR1 MNHEY and CDR2 SVGAGI. The V and J ends lost 2 bases and 7 bases respectively, with 9 bases between them. The CDR3 nucleotides read TGTGCCAGCAGTTACAACCCGGGGCAGCCCCAGCATTTT. Protein: CASSYNPGQPQHF.

The chain recombines TRBV7-2 with TRBJ1-5, with D possibly being TRBD1 (6 bases). This CDR3 is built from 16 residues. V was trimmed by 0 bases and J by 3 bases, leaving 12 bases between them. Germline V gene lookup returns CDR1 SGHTA and CDR2 FQGNSA. The CDR3 region is CASSLALDRTNQPQHF. The CDR3 nucleotides are TGTGCCAGCAGCTTAGCGCTCGACAGGACCAATCAGCCCCAGCATTTT.

The chain combines TRBV6-5 with TRBJ1-1; perhaps TRBD1 as D (6 bases). CDR1 MNHEY and CDR2 SVGAGI come from the germline V gene. Trimming removed 3 bases at V and 1 base at J, with 9 bases between. This CDR3 spans 14 amino acids. CDR3 sequence: CASSYGGPNTEAFF. The CDR3 DNA sequence: TGTGCCAGCAGTTATGGGGGCCCGAACACTGAAGCTTTCTTT.

V and J are TRBV4-1 and TRBJ2-1; 7 bases are a match to TRBD1. V was clipped by 5 bases and J by 3 bases; unmatched bases: 7. Germline V lookup: CDR1 MGHRA, CDR2 YSYEKL. There are 15 residues in the CDR3. CDR3 region: CASSRVGQSYNEQFF. For the CDR3, the DNA is TGCGCCAGCAGCAGGGTGGGACAGAGCTACAATGAGCAGTTCTTC.

The chain has TRBV6-5 and TRBJ1-6, with TRBD1 as a possible D gene (5 bases). Trimming removed 4 bases at V and 3 bases at J, with 10 bases between. The length of the CDR3 is 15 residues. Per germline, CDR1 MNHEY and CDR2 SVGAGI. The CDR3 here is CASSWRGGYNSPLHF. The CDR3 DNA follows: TGTGCCAGCAGTTGGAGGGGCGGCTATAATTCACCCCTCCACTTT.